The rows below give T cell receptor beta chains drawn from one sample of a study of CD8 T cells in Susac syndrome. One entry per CDR3 protein, called by TCRdb with MiXCR from the immunoSEQ multiplex PCR reads. The profile shows 75,000 or so distinct CDR3 sequences, approximately 95% of them singletons. Sequenced sample: CD8+ T cells from PBMCs. These TCRs come from a human donor with Susac syndrome. Each CDR3 is given with its conserved first and last residue. D genes are given only for firm matches.

cdr3_length	v_call	d_call	j_call	cdr3_nt	cdr3_aa
16	TRBV19	TRBD2	TRBJ2-1	TGTGCCAGTAGTCCCCAGCGGGAGGGGATTGACAATGAGCAGTTCTTC	CASSPQREGIDNEQFF
15	TRBV7-9	-	TRBJ2-2	TGTGCCAGCACCCCCAGGACCCAGAACACCGGGGAGCTGTTTTTT	CASTPRTQNTGELFF
12	TRBV27	TRBD2	TRBJ2-7	TGTGCCGCGGGAGGAGTGTCCTACGAGCAGTACTTC	CAAGGVSYEQYF
15	TRBV2	TRBD1	TRBJ2-7	TGTGCCAGCAGCCGTGCAAGGACAGGGAGGTACGAGCAGTACTTC	CASSRARTGRYEQYF
15	TRBV5-4	-	TRBJ2-5	TGTGCCAGCAGCTTGTCATCAGGGGGGATGGAGACCCAGTACTTC	CASSLSSGGMETQYF
15	TRBV2	-	TRBJ2-3	TGTGCCAGCAGTGAAGATACGGGGGTCACAGATACGCAGTATTTT	CASSEDTGVTDTQYF
13	TRBV20-1	-	TRBJ2-3	TGCAGTGCCACCCGAGGCGAGGAAGATACGCAGTATTTT	CSATRGEEDTQYF
13	TRBV6-5	-	TRBJ1-2	TGTGCCAGCAGCACAACAGGGTTAGGCGGCTACACCTTC	CASSTTGLGGYTF
15	TRBV7-8	TRBD2	TRBJ2-3	TGTGCCAGCAGTCGGACTAGCGGGGGAGGTGGTACGCAGTATTTT	CASSRTSGGGGTQYF
16	TRBV2	TRBD2	TRBJ2-5	TGTGCCAGCAGTGAAGCTCAAGCGGGGGTGTTAGAGACCCAGTACTTC	CASSEAQAGVLETQYF
11	TRBV5-1	-	TRBJ2-3	TGCGCCAGCAGCTGGGCCCGAGAGCAGTATTTT	CASSWAREQYF
14	TRBV3-1	-	TRBJ2-3	TGTGCCAGCAGCCCCGGGGAATTCACAGATACGCAGTATTTT	CASSPGEFTDTQYF
13	TRBV5-6	-	TRBJ2-7	TGTGCCAGCAGCAACGAAGGGGGTTACGAGCAGTACTTC	CASSNEGGYEQYF